A single sample is the source of the 28 T cell receptor beta chains below, sequenced in a study of blood T cell repertoires in COVID-19. The table came from immunoSEQ multiplex PCR; TCRdb's copy has only in-frame clones and leaves some out. The sample carries over 200,000 clones, around 86% recorded once. Sequencing was done on a sample of peripheral blood. These receptor sequences come from a man aged 35-49 years who had recovered from COVID-19.

The rearrangement joins TRBV25-1 to TRBJ2-2; no clear D gene. Germline V gene sequence: CDR1 MGHDK, CDR2 SYGVNS. Trimming left V 10 bases short and J 0 bases short, with 9 bases between. The CDR3 is made up of 13 amino acids. The CDR3 coding sequence is TGTGCCAACAATCTTCCGAACACCGGGGAGCTGTTTTTT. It specifies CANNLPNTGELFF.

V and J are TRBV7-2 and TRBJ2-2, with 7 bases aligning to TRBD2. Looked up from germline, CDR1 is SGHTA and CDR2 is FQGNSA. The CDR3 contains 15 residues. After removal of 3 bases from V and 4 bases from J, the junction contained 5 bases not matched to a gene. The CDR3 is CASSLLAEGTGELFF. The CDR3 nucleotides read TGTGCCAGCAGCTTGCTAGCGGAGGGCACCGGGGAGCTGTTTTTT.

This chain uses TRBV19 with TRBJ1-6; TRBD1 matches at 8 bases. Germline V CDR1 and CDR2: LNHDA, SQIVND (reference sequence). The CDR3 loop spans 14 amino acids. V was pared by 4 bases and J by 14 bases, with 10 bases of the junction left unmatched. DNA of the CDR3: TGTGCCAGTAGTACCGACAGGGGTCGTCCATCCCTCCACTTT. Translated: CASSTDRGRPSLHF. The full variable domain, its missing parts supplied by reference TRBV19 and TRBJ1-6, is DGGITQSPKYLFRKEGQNVTLSCEQNLNHDAMYWYRQDPGQGLRLIYYSQIVNDFQKGDIAEGYSVSREKKESFPLTVTSAQKNPTAFYLCASSTDRGRPSLHFGNGTRLTVT.

The chain joins TRBV6-5 to TRBJ1-2, with 10 bases identical to TRBD1. Germline V lookup: CDR1 MNHEY, CDR2 SVGAGI. V shed 6 bases, J shed 8 bases, and the junction held 3 bases outside the gene matches. CDR3 length: 12 residues. The CDR3 DNA sequence: TGTGCCAGCAGACGACAGGGGGCCGGCTACACCTTC. Its protein product is CASRRQGAGYTF.

The CDR3 loop is CASSGGTGGSGNTIYF. CDR3 nucleotide sequence: TGTGCCAGCAGCGGGGGGACAGGCGGCTCTGGAAACACCATATATTTT. V usage is TRBV9 and J usage is TRBJ1-3; TRBD1 matches 8 bases. This CDR3 comprises 16 residues. Germline V gene data show CDR1 as SGDLS and CDR2 as YYNGEE. Trimming removed 3 bases from V and 0 bases from J; junction bases left unmatched: 5.

This chain uses TRBV6-2 or TRBV6-3 with TRBJ2-7; D is perhaps TRBD2 (5 bases). The CDR3 length is 12 residues. CDR1 and CDR2 from the germline V gene are MNHEY and SVGEGT. The ends were cut back, 5 bases at V and 3 bases at J, with 8 bases in the middle. CDR3 protein: CASSAGVYEQYF. The CDR3 DNA sequence: TGTGCCAGCAGTGCCGGGGTCTACGAGCAGTACTTC.

In DNA form, the CDR3 reads TGTGCCAGCAGCTTAGTTACTAGTAGGTACAATGAGCAGTTCTTC. Protein: CASSLVTSRYNEQFF. The chain recombines TRBV7-9 with TRBJ2-1; perhaps TRBD2 as D (5 bases). Trimming removed 1 base from V and 4 bases from J, with 11 bases in between. The CDR3 contains 15 residues. CDR1 is SEHNR and CDR2 is FQNEAQ in the germline V gene (reference sequence).

This clone was detected only once. The rearrangement links TRBV15 to TRBJ2-1; a weak D match, TRBD2 (5 bases). The CDR3 has 16 amino acids. Germline V gene lookup returns CDR1 LNHNV and CDR2 YYDKDF (reference sequence). The V end was cut by 1 base, the J end by 7 bases, with 17 bases between. The CDR3 sequence: CATSRGLAGSQNEQFF. The CDR3 DNA reads as TGTGCCACCAGCAGAGGCTTAGCTGGGAGTCAAAATGAGCAGTTCTTC.

This clone was picked up one time. This chain uses TRBV10-3 with TRBJ1-1; 7 bases align to TRBD1. V dropped 4 bases and J dropped 10; count of bases not matched to a gene: 6. Germline V gene lookup returns CDR1 ENHRY and CDR2 SYGVKD. The CDR3 extends over 12 amino acids. The CDR3 sequence is CAISGQGTGAFF. The CDR3 DNA reads as TGTGCCATCAGTGGACAGGGTACGGGAGCTTTCTTT.

The chain uses TRBV7-8 and TRBJ1-4; D is undetermined. V was pared by 5 bases and J by 7 bases, with 8 bases between. CDR1 and CDR2 from the germline V gene are SGHVS and FQNEAQ. This CDR3 has 12 amino acids. This CDR3 reads CASSPEGEKLFF. CDR3 coding DNA: TGTGCCAGCAGCCCGGAGGGTGAAAAACTGTTTTTT.

The genes are TRBV5-6 and TRBJ2-7; D is uncertain. This CDR3 contains 14 residues. The ends were cut back, 2 bases at V and 0 bases at J, with 9 bases in the middle. The V gene's germline CDR1 is SGHDT and CDR2 YYEEEE. The CDR3 region is CASSFRFNSYEQYF. CDR3 in DNA: TGTGCCAGCAGCTTCAGATTTAACTCCTACGAGCAGTACTTC.

The genes are TRBV19 and TRBJ2-7, with TRBD1 matching 7 bases. This CDR3 has 14 residues. After removal of 3 bases from V and 2 bases from J, the junction contained 4 bases not matched to a gene. CDR1 LNHDA and CDR2 SQIVND come from the germline V gene (reference sequence). The CDR3 reads CASSIGTGAYEQYF. CDR3 nucleotides: TGTGCCAGTAGTATCGGCACAGGGGCCTACGAGCAGTACTTC.

This chain uses TRBV5-6 with TRBJ2-1; 11 bases line up with TRBD1. Germline V gene lookup returns CDR1 SGHDT and CDR2 YYEEEE. J gave up 6 bases and V 5 bases, and 10 bases lay outside the gene matches. This CDR3 contains 16 residues. The CDR3: CASSYTGQGAFNEQFF. The DNA for the CDR3 is TGTGCCAGCAGTTATACCGGACAGGGGGCTTTCAATGAGCAGTTCTTC.

The chain has TRBV4-1 and TRBJ2-7; 8 positions agree with TRBD1. Looked up from germline, CDR1 is MGHRA and CDR2 is YSYEKL. V lost 2 bases to trimming and J lost 3 bases; unmatched junction nucleotides: 6. This CDR3 has 15 residues. DNA for the CDR3: TGCGCCAGCAGCCAAATACAGGGGGAGCTCTACGAGCAGTACTTC. This codes for CASSQIQGELYEQYF.

This clone was seen only once. V gene TRBV9 combines with J gene TRBJ1-1, with D possibly being TRBD1 (5 bases). The CDR3 length is 15 residues. Germline CDR1 SGDLS, CDR2 YYNGEE. Trimming shortened V by 0 bases and J by 2 bases, and 11 bases separated the two germline ends. The DNA of the CDR3 is TGTGCCAGCAGCGTAGGGGCAGGGCGCAACACTGAAGCTTTCTTT. Translating gives CASSVGAGRNTEAFF.

This clone was picked up one time. Other DNA variants within this sample encode the same CDR3. V and J are TRBV7-2 and TRBJ2-7; 11 bases match TRBD2. The CDR3 loop spans 15 amino acids. After removal of 1 base from V and 3 bases from J, the junction contained 2 bases not matched to a gene. Germline lookup yields CDR1 SGHTA and CDR2 FQGNSA. As DNA, the CDR3 is TGTGCCAGCAGCTTAGGACTAGCGGGAATCTACGAGCAGTACTTC. Its protein product is CASSLGLAGIYEQYF.

The rearrangement uses TRBV11-2 and TRBJ1-2, with D possibly matching TRBD1 (6 bases). V gave up 1 base and J gave up 4 bases, with 13 bases separating them. The CDR3 has 15 residues. Per the germline V gene, CDR1 is SGHAT and CDR2 is FQNNGV. DNA for the CDR3: TGTGCCAGCAGCTTAGGCAGGGGCCCCTTCTATGGCTACACCTTC. Protein product: CASSLGRGPFYGYTF.

This clone was recorded a few times. The chain has TRBV6-4 and TRBJ2-3; D not certain. The germline V gene has CDR1 MRHNA and CDR2 SNTAGT. The length of the CDR3 is 15 residues. V lost 3 bases and J 0 bases, leaving 10 bases between the germline ends. The DNA of the CDR3 is TGTGCCAGCAGTGATGGCACCGCTAGCACAGATACGCAGTATTTT. This codes for CASSDGTASTDTQYF.

The chain couples TRBV6-5 to TRBJ2-5; D possibly corresponds to TRBD1 (6 bases). V was clipped by 5 bases and J by 14 bases, with 27 bases between them. The CDR3 consists of 15 residues. Germline V gene data show CDR1 as MNHEY and CDR2 as SVGAGI. The DNA of the CDR3 is TGTGCCAGCAGTCGAGAAACAGCACAGGGTCGGGTGAATTACTTC. It encodes CASSRETAQGRVNYF.

This chain uses TRBV9 with TRBJ2-5, with D unresolved. CDR3 length: 16 residues. The V and J ends lost 0 bases and 3 bases respectively, with 15 bases between them. The germline gives CDR1 SGDLS, CDR2 YYNGEE. The CDR3 nucleotides are TGTGCCAGCAGCGTAGGATTGTTGGCCCACGAAGAGACCCAGTACTTC. This gives the protein CASSVGLLAHEETQYF.

This clone was observed a few times. This chain joins TRBV6-5 and TRBJ1-4; maybe TRBD1 (5 bases). With 2 bases removed from V and 7 bases from J, the gap between germline ends came to 11 bases. The CDR3 has 14 amino acids. Germline-derived CDR1 and CDR2 are MNHEY and SVGAGI. The CDR3 reads CASSYGRVGEKLFF. The CDR3 DNA reads TGTGCCAGCAGTTACGGCAGGGTCGGTGAAAAACTGTTTTTT.

This chain uses TRBV27 with TRBJ2-1, with TRBD2 matching over 8 bases. The CDR3 contains 17 residues. Germline V gives CDR1 MNHEY, CDR2 SMNVEV (reference sequence). The junction had 14 bases not matched to a gene; V was cut back by 3 bases and J by 7 bases. The CDR3 sequence is CASSFFPQRETLNEQFF. The CDR3 DNA reads TGTGCCAGCAGTTTCTTCCCCCAGCGGGAGACCTTAAATGAGCAGTTCTTC.

The chain joins TRBV12-3 or TRBV12-4 to TRBJ2-1; 9 positions match TRBD1. Trimming cost V 6 bases and J 9 bases; bases outside gene matches: 6. The CDR3 is 13 amino acids. The CDR3 DNA is TGTGCCAGCAGGGGACAGGGACGAGGTGAGCAGTTCTTC. This translates into CASRGQGRGEQFF.

The rearrangement links TRBV6-2 or TRBV6-3 to TRBJ2-1, with 11 nucleotides matching TRBD2. Germline values: CDR1 MNHEY, CDR2 SVGEGT. CDR3 length equals 16 residues. V dropped 6 bases and J dropped 7; count of bases not matched to a gene: 11. The CDR3 loop is CASSFRASGRRNEQFF. The CDR3 coding sequence is TGTGCCAGCAGCTTCCGGGCTAGCGGGAGGAGGAATGAGCAGTTCTTC.

The genes are TRBV3-1 (or the pseudogene TRBV3-2) and TRBJ2-3, with 7 bases fitting TRBD2. The CDR3 is 17 amino acids. The germline CDR1 and CDR2 sequences are LGHDT and YNNKEL (reference sequence). V dropped 6 bases and J dropped 0; count of bases not matched to a gene: 12. The CDR3 sequence is CASSLGTTQTSTDTQYF. The DNA of the CDR3 is TGTGCCAGCAGTCTTGGGACTACCCAGACTAGCACAGATACGCAGTATTTT.

This clone was counted a few times. The rearrangement joins TRBV7-2 to TRBJ2-3; a possible D gene is TRBD2 (6 bases). Trimming left V 4 bases short and J 3 bases short, with 14 bases between. CDR1 is SGHTA and CDR2 is FQGNSA in the germline V gene. This CDR3 has 15 amino acids. This CDR3 reads CASSSMGGFTDTQYF. CDR3 nucleotides: TGTGCCAGCAGCTCCATGGGGGGTTTTACAGATACGCAGTATTTT.

The chain employs TRBV2 and TRBJ2-7; the D gene is possibly TRBD2 (5 bases). Trimming stripped 4 bases from V and 0 bases from J, with 10 bases between. The CDR3 loop spans 14 amino acids. Germline lookup yields CDR1 SNHLY and CDR2 FYNNEI. CDR3 nucleotides: TGTGCCAGCAGTGTTGGGAGTCTCTCCTACGAGCAGTACTTC. It yields the protein CASSVGSLSYEQYF. Filled out from reference TRBV2 and TRBJ2-7, the complete variable domain reads EPEVTQTPSHQVTQMGQEVILRCVPISNHLYFYWYRQILGQKVEFLVSFYNNEISEKSEIFDDQFSVERPDGSNFTLKIRSTKLEDSAMYFCASSVGSLSYEQYFGPGTRLTVT.

The V gene is TRBV6-5, the J gene TRBJ2-7; D is unresolved. This CDR3 region has 16 residues. Per germline, CDR1 MNHEY and CDR2 SVGAGI. Trimming took 0 bases from V and 2 from J, leaving 14 bases between them. CDR3 sequence reads: CASSYSTAWRAYEQYF. The CDR3 DNA sequence: TGTGCCAGCAGTTACTCGACGGCGTGGAGAGCCTACGAGCAGTACTTC.